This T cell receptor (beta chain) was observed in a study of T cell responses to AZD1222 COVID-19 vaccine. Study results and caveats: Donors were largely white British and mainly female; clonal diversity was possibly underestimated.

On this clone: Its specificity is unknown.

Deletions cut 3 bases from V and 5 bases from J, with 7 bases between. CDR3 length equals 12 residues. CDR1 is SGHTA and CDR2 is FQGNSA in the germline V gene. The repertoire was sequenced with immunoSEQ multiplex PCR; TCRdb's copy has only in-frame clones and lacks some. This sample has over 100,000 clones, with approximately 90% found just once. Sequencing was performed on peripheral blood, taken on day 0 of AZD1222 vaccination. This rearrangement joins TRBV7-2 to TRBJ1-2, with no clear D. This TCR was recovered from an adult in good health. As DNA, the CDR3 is TGTGCCAGCAGCTTTAACCAATATGGCTACACCTTC. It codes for CASSFNQYGYTF.